The text below deals with one T cell receptor (beta chain). Its antigen is still unknown. Method: immunoSEQ multiplex PCR; TCRdb's copy keeps in-frame clones and lacks some. The sample lists about 16,000 clones, about 65% occurring once. CDR3 size: 14 residues. Trimming cost V 1 base and J 3 bases, with 9 bases left between them. From germline, CDR1 is SGHAT and CDR2 FQNNGV. This specimen comes from a study of ipilimumab plus nivolumab after autologous stem cell transplantation. About the research overall: The DLBCL group included primary refractory and relapsed cases.

Findings of the study overall: Authors suggest TCR repertoire, Treg phenotype and gut microbiota support further study.

Patients got ipilimumab 1 mg/kg beginning 14 to 28 days post-transplant. Patients got 3 mg/kg IV nivolumab weeks 1, 4, 7, 10, then biweekly through week 26. The material was PBMCs, obtained in a trial of ipilimumab plus nivolumab as post-transplant consolidation. The genes are TRBV11-2 and TRBJ1-2; D unclear. The clonotype was recovered from a male donor with diffuse large B-cell lymphoma. The chain's CDR3 is CASSLVGTYYGYTF. The CDR3 DNA follows: TGTGCCAGCAGCTTAGTGGGCACCTACTATGGCTACACCTTC.